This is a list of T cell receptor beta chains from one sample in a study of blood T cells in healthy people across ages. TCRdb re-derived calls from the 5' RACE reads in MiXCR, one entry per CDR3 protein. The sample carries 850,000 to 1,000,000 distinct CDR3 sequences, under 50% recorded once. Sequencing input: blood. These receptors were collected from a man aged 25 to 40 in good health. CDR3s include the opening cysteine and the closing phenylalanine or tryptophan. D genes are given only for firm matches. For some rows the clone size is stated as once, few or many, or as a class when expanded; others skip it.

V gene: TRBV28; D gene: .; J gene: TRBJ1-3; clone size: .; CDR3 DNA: TGTGCCAGCAGGGCAAGCTCTGGAAACACCATATATTTT; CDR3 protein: CASRASSGNTIYF
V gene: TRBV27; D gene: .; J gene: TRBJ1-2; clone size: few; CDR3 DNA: TGTGCCAGCAGTTTATCGGAGACAGGTCGCTATGGCTACACCTTC; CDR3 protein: CASSLSETGRYGYTF
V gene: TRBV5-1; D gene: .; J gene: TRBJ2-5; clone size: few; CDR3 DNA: TGCGCCAGCAGCTTGGTTCCTACTCAAGAGACCCAGTACTTC; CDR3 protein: CASSLVPTQETQYF
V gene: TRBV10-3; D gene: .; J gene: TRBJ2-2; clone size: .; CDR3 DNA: TGTGCCTCTGGCGGGGCCACCGGGGAGCTGTTTTTT; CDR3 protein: CASGGATGELFF
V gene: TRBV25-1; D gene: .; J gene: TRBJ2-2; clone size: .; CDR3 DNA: TGTGCCAGCAGGGAATCTGGACCGGTGAACACCGGGGAGCTGTTTTTT; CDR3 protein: CASRESGPVNTGELFF
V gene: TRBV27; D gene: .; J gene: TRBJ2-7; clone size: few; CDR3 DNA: TGTGCCAGCAGTTCGAATTCGGCGGACCCCTACGAGCAGTACTTC; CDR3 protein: CASSSNSADPYEQYF
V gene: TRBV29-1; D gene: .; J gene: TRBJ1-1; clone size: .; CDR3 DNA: TGCAGCGTTGTTCGGACAGCTCTAGCGAACACTGAAGCTTTCTTT; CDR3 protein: CSVVRTALANTEAFF
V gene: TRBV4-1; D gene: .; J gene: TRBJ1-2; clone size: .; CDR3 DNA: TGCGCCAGCAGCCAACAACCCAGCGGGGGGCTCTATGGCTACACCTTC; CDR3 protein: CASSQQPSGGLYGYTF
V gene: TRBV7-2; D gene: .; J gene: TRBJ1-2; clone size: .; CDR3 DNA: TGTGCCAGCAGCCCGGACGGTTCACGCTATGGCTACACCTTC; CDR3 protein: CASSPDGSRYGYTF
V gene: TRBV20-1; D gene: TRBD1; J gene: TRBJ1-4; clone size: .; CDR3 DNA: TGCAGTGCTAGGGAAATGACAGGGGGGAATGAAAAACTGTTTTTT; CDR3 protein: CSAREMTGGNEKLFF
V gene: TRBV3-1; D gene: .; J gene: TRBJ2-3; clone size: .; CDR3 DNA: TGTGCCAGCAGCCAAGTCACTGGCACAGGTACGCAGTATTTT; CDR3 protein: CASSQVTGTGTQYF
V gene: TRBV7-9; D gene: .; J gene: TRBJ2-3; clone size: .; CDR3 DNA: TGTGCCAGCAGCAATCCCCAGGGGGGGCCAGATACGCAGTATTTT; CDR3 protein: CASSNPQGGPDTQYF
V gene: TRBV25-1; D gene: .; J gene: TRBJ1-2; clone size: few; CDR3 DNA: TGTGCCAGCAGTGGGTCAGAGGGTGGCTACACCTTC; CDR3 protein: CASSGSEGGYTF
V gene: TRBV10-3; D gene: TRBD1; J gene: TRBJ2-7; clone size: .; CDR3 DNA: TGTGCCACCCAAACAGGGGGCCTTGTCAACGAGCAGTACTTC; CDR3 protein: CATQTGGLVNEQYF
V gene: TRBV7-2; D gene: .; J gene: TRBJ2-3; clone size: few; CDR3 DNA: TGTGCCAGCAGCTTAGAAAGCCGGTCCACAGATACGCAGTATTTT; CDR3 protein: CASSLESRSTDTQYF
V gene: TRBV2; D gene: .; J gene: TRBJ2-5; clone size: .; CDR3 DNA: TGTGCCAGCAAACCCGGCAGCAAAGAGACCCAGTACTTC; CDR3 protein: CASKPGSKETQYF
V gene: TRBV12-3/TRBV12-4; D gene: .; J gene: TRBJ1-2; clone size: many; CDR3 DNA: TGTGCCAGCAGTCTTAGTCTCTATGGCTACACCTTC; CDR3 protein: CASSLSLYGYTF
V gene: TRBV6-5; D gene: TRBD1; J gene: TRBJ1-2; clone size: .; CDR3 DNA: TGTGCCAGCAGTTACGCGGGACAGCTTCACTATGGCTACACCTTC; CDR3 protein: CASSYAGQLHYGYTF
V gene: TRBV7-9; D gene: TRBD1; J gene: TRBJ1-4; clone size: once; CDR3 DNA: TGTGCCAGCAGCCCCGGGACAGGGGTCCGTAAGGAAAAACTGTTTTTT; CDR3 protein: CASSPGTGVRKEKLFF
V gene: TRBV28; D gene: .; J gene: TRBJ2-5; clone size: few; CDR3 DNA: TGTGCCAGCGGTTCAGGGGGGCGGGAGACCCAGTACTTC; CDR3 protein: CASGSGGRETQYF
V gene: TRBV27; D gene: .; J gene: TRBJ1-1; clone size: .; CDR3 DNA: TGTGCCAGCAGTTTATCGGAGGCAATGAACACTGAAGCTTTCTTT; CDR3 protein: CASSLSEAMNTEAFF
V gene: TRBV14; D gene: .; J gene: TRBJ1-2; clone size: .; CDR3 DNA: TGTGCCAGCAGCCAAGCCCGAGGGCGGGGGAGCGGCTACACCTTC; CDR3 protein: CASSQARGRGSGYTF
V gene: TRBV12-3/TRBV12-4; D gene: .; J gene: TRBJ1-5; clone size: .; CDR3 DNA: TGTGCCAGCAGTTTGGGGGACACAAATCAGCCCCAGCATTTT; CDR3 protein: CASSLGDTNQPQHF
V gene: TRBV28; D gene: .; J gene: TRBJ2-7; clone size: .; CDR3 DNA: TGTGCCAGCAGTTTAGGCGACAGGACCCTTACCTACGAGCAGTACTTC; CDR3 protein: CASSLGDRTLTYEQYF
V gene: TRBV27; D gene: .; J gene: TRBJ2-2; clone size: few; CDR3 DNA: TGTGCCAGCAGTTTAAGGTCCGGGGACGGGGAGCTGTTTTTT; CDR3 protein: CASSLRSGDGELFF
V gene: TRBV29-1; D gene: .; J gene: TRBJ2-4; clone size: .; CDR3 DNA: TGCAGCGTTGCATCCGGGCGGGACCGGAACATTCAGTACTTC; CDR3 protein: CSVASGRDRNIQYF
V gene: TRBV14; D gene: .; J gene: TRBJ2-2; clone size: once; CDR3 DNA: TGTGCCAGCAGCCAAGTAATGGCGGTGAACACCGGGGAGCTGTTTTTT; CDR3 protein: CASSQVMAVNTGELFF
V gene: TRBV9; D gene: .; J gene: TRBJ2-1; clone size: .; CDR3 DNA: TGTGCCAGCAGCATAGACTGGAATAGGAATGAGCAGTTCTTC; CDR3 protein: CASSIDWNRNEQFF
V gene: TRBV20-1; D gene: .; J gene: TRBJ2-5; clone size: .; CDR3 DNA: TGCAGTGCTAGAGACCCTGCGGTTACCCAGTACTTC; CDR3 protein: CSARDPAVTQYF
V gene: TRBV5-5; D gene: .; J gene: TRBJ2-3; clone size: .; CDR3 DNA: TGTGCCAGCAGCTTGCAGGGACCACCAGGAGATACGCAGTATTTT; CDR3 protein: CASSLQGPPGDTQYF
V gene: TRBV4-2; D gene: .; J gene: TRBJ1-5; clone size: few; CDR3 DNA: TGTGCCAGCAGCCAAGAAGGCGGGCTGCAGCCCCAGCATTTT; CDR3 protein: CASSQEGGLQPQHF
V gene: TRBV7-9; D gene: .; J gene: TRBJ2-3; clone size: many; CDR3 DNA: TGTGCCAGCAGTGAAGCAGATACGCAGTATTTT; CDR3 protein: CASSEADTQYF
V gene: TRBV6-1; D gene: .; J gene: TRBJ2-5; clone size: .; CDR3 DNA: TGTGCCAGCAGTGAAGGGGAACCTCTCAATGAGCAGTACTTC; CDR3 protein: CASSEGEPLNEQYF
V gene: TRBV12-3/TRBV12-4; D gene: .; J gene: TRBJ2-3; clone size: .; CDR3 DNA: TGTGCCAGCAGTTTAAGTCGCACAACCAGCACAGATACGCAGTATTTT; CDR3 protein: CASSLSRTTSTDTQYF
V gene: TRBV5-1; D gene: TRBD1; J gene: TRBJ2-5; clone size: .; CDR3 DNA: TGCGCCAGCAGCTTGGCGGACAGGGACCAAGAGACCCAGTACTTC; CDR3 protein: CASSLADRDQETQYF
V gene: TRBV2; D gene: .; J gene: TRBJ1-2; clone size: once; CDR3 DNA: TGTGCCAGCAGCGTCAACAAGGGAACTAACTATGGCTACACCTTC; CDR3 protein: CASSVNKGTNYGYTF
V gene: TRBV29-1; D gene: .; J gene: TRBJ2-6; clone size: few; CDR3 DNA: TGCAGCGTCAGGGCCTCTGGGGCCAACGTCCTGACTTTC; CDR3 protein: CSVRASGANVLTF
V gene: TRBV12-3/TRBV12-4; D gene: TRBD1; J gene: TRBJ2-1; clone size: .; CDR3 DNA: TGTGCCAGCGAGGACAGGAGCTCCTACAATGAGCAGTTCTTC; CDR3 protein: CASEDRSSYNEQFF
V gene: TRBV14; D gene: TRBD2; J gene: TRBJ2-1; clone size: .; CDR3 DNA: TGTGCCAGCAGCCCTTCTAGCGGGGGGGACTATGAGCAGTTCTTC; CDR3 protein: CASSPSSGGDYEQFF
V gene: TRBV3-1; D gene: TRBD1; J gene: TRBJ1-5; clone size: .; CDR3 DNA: TGTGCCAGCAGCCAGACAGGGGCCATTCAGCCCCAGCATTTT; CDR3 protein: CASSQTGAIQPQHF